The 27 T cell receptor beta chains in this list originate from one sample, sequenced in a study of control samples from healthy donors and cancer patients. Only in-frame clones appear in the TCRdb table, and some are missing; sequencing was by immunoSEQ multiplex PCR. The data contain roughly 130,000 clones, approximately 86% of them singletons. The sequencing input was blood. The receptor set was obtained from a woman aged 30 to 39 in good health.

This clone was found a few times. V gene TRBV11-3 combines with J gene TRBJ2-3; tentatively, D is TRBD2 (5 bases). Between the trimmed V and J ends, which lost 3 bases and 2 bases, there was a span of 9 bases. Germline CDR1 is SGHNT and CDR2 is YENEEA. The CDR3 spans 14 residues. The CDR3 DNA is TGTGCCAGCAGCTTGACGGGGTACACAGATACGCAGTATTTT. Translation gives CASSLTGYTDTQYF.

The chain uses TRBV30 and TRBJ2-1; weak D call: TRBD1 (6 bases). Germline assignment: CDR1 GTSNPN and CDR2 SVGIG (reference sequence). Trimming cost V 4 bases and J 6 bases, with 16 bases left between them. The CDR3 is 14 residues long. As DNA, the CDR3 is TGTGCCTGGACCGGTAGGGGGAGTATCAATGAGCAGTTCTTC. Amino acid sequence: CAWTGRGSINEQFF.

The V call is TRBV29-1, the J call TRBJ2-3; 8 bases agree with TRBD1. Germline V gene lookup returns CDR1 SQVTM and CDR2 ANQGSEA. The CDR3 covers 16 residues. The V segment lost 3 bases and the J segment 5 bases; nucleotides outside the gene matches: 13. CDR3 sequence (DNA): TGCAGCGTTGATGTGAGGGGTCGGACAGGGATAGATACGCAGTATTTT. This codes for CSVDVRGRTGIDTQYF.

This clone showed up just a few times. V is TRBV11-1 and J is TRBJ2-3, with 8 nucleotides matching TRBD2. The CDR3 extends over 16 amino acids. CDR1 and CDR2 from the germline V gene are SGHAT and FQDESV (reference sequence). Trimming took 1 base from V and 2 from J; bases not matched to a gene: 5. The CDR3 nucleotides read TGTGCCAGCAGCTTAGGTTATAGCGGGGACACAGATACGCAGTATTTT. It specifies CASSLGYSGDTDTQYF.

This clone was observed once. The chain combines TRBV18 with TRBJ2-5; 11 nucleotides align to TRBD2. Germline V lookup: CDR1 KGHSH, CDR2 LQKENI. V lost 5 bases to trimming and J lost 4 bases; unmatched junction nucleotides: 3. CDR3 length equals 14 residues. CDR3 amino acids: CASSSGLAGETQYF. In DNA form, the CDR3 reads TGTGCCAGCTCAAGTGGACTAGCGGGAGAGACCCAGTACTTC. The entire variable domain, with the rest obtained from reference TRBV18 and TRBJ2-5, is as follows: NAGVMQNPRHLVRRRGQEARLRCSPMKGHSHVYWYRQLPEEGLKFMVYLQKENIIDESGMPKERFSAEFPKEGPSILRIQQVVRGDSAAYFCASSSGLAGETQYFGPGTRLLVL.

This clone was recorded once. Relative to the germline gene, one junction end is altered; a read error may explain this. The chain carries TRBV12-3 or TRBV12-4 and TRBJ1-4; D ambiguous. This CDR3 contains 13 residues. This CDR3 is CASSLGNLEKLFF. The CDR3, as DNA: TGTGCCAGCAGCTTAGGGAATCTTGAAAAACTGTTTTTT.

The V and J genes are TRBV18 and TRBJ1-1; 8 bases match TRBD1. Germline V lookup: CDR1 KGHSH, CDR2 LQKENI. The CDR3 consists of 18 residues. Trimming cost V 1 base and J 6 bases; bases outside gene matches: 16. CDR3 protein: CASSPLRQGPKRASEAFF. Written as DNA, the CDR3 is TGTGCCAGCTCACCACTGAGACAGGGGCCGAAGCGGGCATCTGAAGCTTTCTTT.

V usage is TRBV28 and J usage is TRBJ1-2, with no clear D. Germline V gene sequence: CDR1 MDHEN, CDR2 SYDVKM. Trimming removed 2 bases from V and 7 bases from J, with 8 bases in between. CDR3 length: 12 amino acids. The CDR3: CASSLGSFGYTF. The CDR3 DNA sequence: TGTGCCAGCAGTTTAGGTTCTTTTGGCTACACCTTC.

This sequence joins TRBV5-6 and TRBJ1-2; 9 nucleotides align to TRBD1. The junction had 7 bases not matched to a gene; V was cut back by 6 bases and J by 7 bases. The CDR3 totals 13 residues. Germline V gene data show CDR1 as SGHDT and CDR2 as YYEEEE. The CDR3 DNA sequence: TGTGCCAGCACCCGACAGGGGGGTGGTGGCTACACCTTC. Translating it yields CASTRQGGGGYTF.

The rearrangement joins TRBV9 to TRBJ2-7; 9 bases line up with TRBD2. From germline, CDR1 is SGDLS and CDR2 YYNGEE. CDR3 length: 15 amino acids. V lost 3 bases and J lost 3; bases outside the gene matches: 7. The CDR3 is CASSAYSGRGYEQYF. CDR3 sequence (DNA): TGTGCCAGCAGCGCGTATAGCGGGAGAGGCTACGAGCAGTACTTC.

This rearrangement joins TRBV25-1 to TRBJ1-4; no reliable D call. V lost 3 bases, J lost 0 bases, and 11 bases lay in between. The germline V gene has CDR1 MGHDK and CDR2 SYGVNS. This CDR3 region has 16 residues. The CDR3 protein is CASSEWAGSTNEKLFF. In nucleotides, the CDR3 is TGTGCCAGCAGTGAGTGGGCCGGCTCAACTAATGAAAAACTGTTTTTT.

The chain links TRBV5-5 to TRBJ2-7; no reliable D call. V gave up 4 bases and J gave up 0 bases, with 8 bases separating them. In germline, CDR1 is SGHKS, CDR2 YYEKEE (reference sequence). This CDR3 is built from 13 residues. Here the CDR3 DNA reads TGTGCCAGCAGCGTCGACATCTCCTACGAGCAGTACTTC. Translated, it gives CASSVDISYEQYF.

In the case of this clone: This same CDR3 is encoded by further DNA sequences in the sample. CDR3 in DNA: TGTGCCAGCAGGGCCTATAGCAATCAGCCCCAGCATTTT. It specifies CASRAYSNQPQHF. The chain combines TRBV6-5 with TRBJ1-5; D is undetermined. V shed 6 bases and J shed 0 bases, with 6 bases lying between them. The germline V gene encodes CDR1 MNHEY and CDR2 SVGAGI. The CDR3 has 13 residues.

The CDR3 spells CSVEDRLLRVAGVVDEQFF. CDR3 nucleotides: TGCAGCGTTGAAGATAGGCTCCTCAGAGTAGCGGGAGTGGTCGATGAGCAGTTCTTC. This sequence joins TRBV29-1 and TRBJ2-1; 9 bases agree with TRBD2. This CDR3 is 19 amino acids long. After removal of 0 bases from V and 8 bases from J, the junction contained 20 bases not matched to a gene. In germline, CDR1 is SQVTM, CDR2 ANQGSEA.

This chain joins TRBV19 and TRBJ1-1; D ambiguous. V gave up 7 bases and J gave up 5 bases, with 14 bases separating them. The length of the CDR3 is 13 residues. CDR1 and CDR2 from the germline V gene are LNHDA and SQIVND (reference sequence). The CDR3 reads CASTSTVGTEAFF. DNA for the CDR3: TGTGCCAGTACCAGCACGGTGGGGACTGAAGCTTTCTTT.

The genes are TRBV5-4 and TRBJ2-3; no clear D. The CDR3 covers 16 residues. Germline CDR1 is SGHNT and CDR2 is YYREEE (reference sequence). Trimming left V 0 bases short and J 0 bases short, with 11 bases between. The DNA of the CDR3 is TGTGCCAGCAGCTTGGGGACCGACCCTAGCACAGATACGCAGTATTTT. Residues: CASSLGTDPSTDTQYF.

V gene TRBV11-2 combines with J gene TRBJ1-1; D is ambiguous. Trimming left V 5 bases short and J 3 bases short, with 13 bases between. CDR3 length: 14 residues. From germline, CDR1 is SGHAT and CDR2 FQNNGV. CDR3 residues: CASSTPPSYTEAFF. In nucleotides, the CDR3 is TGTGCCAGCAGCACGCCGCCCAGTTACACTGAAGCTTTCTTT.

This rearrangement joins TRBV7-8 to TRBJ2-7; 14 positions agree with TRBD2. The CDR3 has 16 residues. The trim removed 2 bases at V and 4 bases at J, leaving 4 bases unmatched. The germline V gene encodes CDR1 SGHVS and CDR2 FQNEAQ. DNA for the CDR3: TGTGCCAGCAGCTTATACCGACTAGCGGGAGGGTACGAGCAGTACTTC. This sequence encodes CASSLYRLAGGYEQYF.

The rearrangement links TRBV9 to TRBJ1-4; D is possibly TRBD1 (5 bases). This CDR3 has 13 residues. The ends were cut back, 4 bases at V and 5 bases at J, with 9 bases in the middle. Germline CDR1 SGDLS, CDR2 YYNGEE. The CDR3 protein is CASSRGGNEKLFF. In DNA form, the CDR3 reads TGTGCCAGCAGCCGGGGGGGAAATGAAAAACTGTTTTTT. The full variable domain, its missing parts supplied by reference TRBV9 and TRBJ1-4, is DSGVTQTPKHLITATGQRVTLRCSPRSGDLSVYWYQQSLDQGLQFLIQYYNGEERAKGNILERFSAQQFPDLHSELNLSSLELGDSALYFCASSRGGNEKLFFGSGTQLSVL.

The chain has TRBV27 and TRBJ2-7, with 9 bases aligning to TRBD2. This CDR3 contains 16 residues. The germline V gene has CDR1 MNHEY and CDR2 SMNVEV (reference sequence). V lost 5 bases to trimming and J lost 1 base; unmatched junction nucleotides: 9. In DNA form, the CDR3 reads TGTGCCAGCAGTCCCCTGTGGCGGGAGGGTTCCTACGAGCAGTACTTC. Encoded protein: CASSPLWREGSYEQYF.

J is TRBJ1-5 and V is TRBV5-1; D not certain. V was shortened by 0 bases and J by 1 base, with 11 bases between the two germline ends. Germline V gene data show CDR1 as SGHRS and CDR2 as YFSETQ. There are 16 residues in the CDR3. The DNA of the CDR3 is TGCGCCAGCAGCTTGGGTCCGGTGGGCAGCAATCAGCCCCAGCATTTT. It encodes CASSLGPVGSNQPQHF.

The chain combines TRBV27 with TRBJ1-5; D may be TRBD1 (6 bases). The CDR3 consists of 14 residues. From germline, CDR1 is MNHEY and CDR2 SMNVEV (reference sequence). V gave up 6 bases and J gave up 5 bases, with 14 bases separating them. CDR3 coding DNA: TGTGCCAGCAGCTACGGACAGACCCATCAGCCCCAGCATTTT. Translated, it gives CASSYGQTHQPQHF.

The rearrangement links TRBV7-9 to TRBJ1-1; D is uncertain. The germline V and J ends were trimmed by 1 base and 6 bases, with 12 bases remaining between them. Germline V gene lookup returns CDR1 SEHNR and CDR2 FQNEAQ (reference sequence). This CDR3 is built from 14 residues. This chain's CDR3 is CASSLGDTRAEAFF. CDR3 coding DNA: TGTGCCAGCAGCTTAGGGGATACTCGGGCTGAAGCTTTCTTT. Supplemented by reference TRBV7-9 and TRBJ1-1, the full variable domain reads DTGVSQNPRHKITKRGQNVTFRCDPISEHNRLYWYRQTLGQGPEFLTYFQNEAQLEKSRLLSDRFSAERPKGSFSTLEIQRTEQGDSAMYLCASSLGDTRAEAFFGQGTRLTVV.

The gene calls are TRBV12-5 and TRBJ2-2; 7 bases align to TRBD2. The CDR3 has 18 residues. V dropped 5 bases and J dropped 2; count of bases not matched to a gene: 14. Germline-derived CDR1 and CDR2 are LGHNT and FRNRAP. CDR3 nucleotide sequence: TGTGCTAGTGGTCCGCTCGGGGGGAGGGCCGTAAACACCGGGGAGCTGTTTTTT. Translated, it gives CASGPLGGRAVNTGELFF.

J is TRBJ1-1 and V is TRBV12-5; D possibly corresponds to TRBD1 (6 bases). CDR3 length: 15 amino acids. Germline CDR1 and CDR2: LGHNT and FRNRAP. V was shortened by 0 bases and J by 12 bases, with 20 bases between the two germline ends. CDR3 loop: CASGLVSDRGGETFF. The CDR3 nucleotides are TGTGCTAGTGGTTTGGTATCCGATCGGGGGGGCGAGACTTTCTTT.

For the CDR3, the DNA is TGTGCCAGCTCACCATTTGGGGGGAGTAATGAAAAACTGTTTTTT. It translates to CASSPFGGSNEKLFF. The chain has TRBV18 and TRBJ1-4; D may be TRBD1 (5 bases). V gave up 2 bases and J gave up 4 bases, with 11 bases separating them. The CDR3 spans 15 residues. Germline V gives CDR1 KGHSH, CDR2 LQKENI.

The V call is TRBV18, the J call TRBJ2-3; TRBD2 aligns across 12 bases. Germline CDR1 KGHSH, CDR2 LQKENI. The ends lost 3 bases at V and 2 bases at J; junction bases unmatched: 3. CDR3 length: 16 residues. The DNA for the CDR3 is TGTGCCAGCTCACCGAGACTAGCGGGAGACACAGATACGCAGTATTTT. Translation: CASSPRLAGDTDTQYF.